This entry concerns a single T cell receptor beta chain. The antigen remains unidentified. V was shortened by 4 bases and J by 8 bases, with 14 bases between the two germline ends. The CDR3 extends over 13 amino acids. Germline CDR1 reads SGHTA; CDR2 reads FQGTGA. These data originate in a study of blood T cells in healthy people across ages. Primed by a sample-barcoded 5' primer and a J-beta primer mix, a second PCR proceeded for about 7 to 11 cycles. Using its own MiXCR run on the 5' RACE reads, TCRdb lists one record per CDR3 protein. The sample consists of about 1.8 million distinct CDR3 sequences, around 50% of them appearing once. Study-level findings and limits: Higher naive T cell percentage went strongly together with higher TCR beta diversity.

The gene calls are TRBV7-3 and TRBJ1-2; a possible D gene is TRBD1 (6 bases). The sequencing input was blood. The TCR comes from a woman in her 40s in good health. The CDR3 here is CASSSQGFRGYTF. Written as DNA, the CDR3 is TGTGCCAGCAGCTCACAGGGATTCCGGGGCTACACCTTC. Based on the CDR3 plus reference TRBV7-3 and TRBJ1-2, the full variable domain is GAGVSQTPSNKVTEKGKYVELRCDPISGHTALYWYRQSLGQGPEFLIYFQGTGAADDSGLPNDRFFAVRPEGSVSTLKIQRTERGDSAVYLCASSSQGFRGYTFGSGTRLTVV.